The entry that follows covers one T cell receptor (beta chain) sequence. What it binds is not known. These data come from a study of OX40 agonist ivuxolimab in advanced cancers. The overall study: Patients assigned to dose escalation were diagnosed with hepatocellular carcinoma, melanoma, renal cell or head and neck cancer. Study outcomes and limitations: Specificity for antigen went undetermined in the expanded peripheral T cells. Circulating CD4+ and CD8+ T cells showed clonal expansion by week 6 at 0.1 to 3.0 mg/kg.

Some clones are missing from TCRdb's copy, which holds only in-frame ones; the method was immunoSEQ multiplex PCR. The sample has about 83,000 clones, about 90% seen once. V was clipped by 3 bases and J by 2 bases; unmatched bases: 8. The CDR3 totals 16 residues. CDR1 and CDR2 (germline): MRHNA, SNTAGT. This sample comprised CD4+ or CD8+ T cells sorted from blood, obtained in a trial of the OX40 agonist ivuxolimab. This clonotype was obtained from an adult with an advanced solid tumor such as melanoma, head and neck, liver or kidney cancer. V gene TRBV6-4 combines with J gene TRBJ2-3, with 7 bases lining up with TRBD2. The CDR3 DNA reads as TGTGCCAGCAGTGATGGGGTTCTAGCGGACACAGATACGCAGTATTTT. This sequence encodes CASSDGVLADTDTQYF.